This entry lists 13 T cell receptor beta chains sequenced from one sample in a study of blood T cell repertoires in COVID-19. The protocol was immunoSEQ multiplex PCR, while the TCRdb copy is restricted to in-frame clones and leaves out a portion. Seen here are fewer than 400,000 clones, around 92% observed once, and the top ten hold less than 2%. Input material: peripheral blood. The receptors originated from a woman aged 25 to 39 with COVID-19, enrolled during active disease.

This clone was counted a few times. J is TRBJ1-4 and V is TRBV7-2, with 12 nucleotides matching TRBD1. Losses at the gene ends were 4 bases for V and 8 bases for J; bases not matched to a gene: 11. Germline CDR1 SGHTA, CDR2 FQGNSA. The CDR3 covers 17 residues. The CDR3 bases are TGTGCCAGCAGCTGGGGGACAGGGGGCGCGTCGGAAGAAAAACTGTTTTTT. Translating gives CASSWGTGGASEEKLFF.

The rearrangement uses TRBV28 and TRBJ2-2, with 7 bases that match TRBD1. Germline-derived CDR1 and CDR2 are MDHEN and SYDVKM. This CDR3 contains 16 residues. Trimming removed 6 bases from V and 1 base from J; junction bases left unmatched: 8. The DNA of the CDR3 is TGTGCCAGCAGAACACCCGGGACAGAGAACACCGGGGAGCTGTTTTTT. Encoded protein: CASRTPGTENTGELFF. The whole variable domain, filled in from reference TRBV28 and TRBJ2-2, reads DVKVTQSSRYLVKRTGEKVFLECVQDMDHENMFWYRQDPGLGLRLIYFSYDVKMKEKGDIPEGYSVSREKKERFSLILESASTNQTSMYLCASRTPGTENTGELFFGEGSRLTVL.

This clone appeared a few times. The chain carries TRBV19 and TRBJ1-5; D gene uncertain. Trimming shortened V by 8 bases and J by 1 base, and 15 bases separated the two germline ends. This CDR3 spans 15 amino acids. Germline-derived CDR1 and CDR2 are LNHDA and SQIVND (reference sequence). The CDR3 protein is CASRSGHPSNQPQHF. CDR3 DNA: TGTGCCAGTCGAAGTGGGCACCCGAGCAATCAGCCCCAGCATTTT.

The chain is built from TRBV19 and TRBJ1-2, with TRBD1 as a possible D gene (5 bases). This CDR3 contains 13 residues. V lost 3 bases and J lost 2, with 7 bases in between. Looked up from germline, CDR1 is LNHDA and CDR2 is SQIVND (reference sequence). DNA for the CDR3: TGTGCCAGTAGTATGGGGCTCAACTATGGCTACACCTTC. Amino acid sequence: CASSMGLNYGYTF.

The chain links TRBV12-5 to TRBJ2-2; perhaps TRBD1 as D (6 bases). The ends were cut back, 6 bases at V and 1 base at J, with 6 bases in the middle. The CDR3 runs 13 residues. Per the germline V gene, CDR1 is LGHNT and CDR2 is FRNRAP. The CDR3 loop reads CASGQGNTGELFF. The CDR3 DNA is TGTGCTAGTGGACAGGGGAACACCGGGGAGCTGTTTTTT.

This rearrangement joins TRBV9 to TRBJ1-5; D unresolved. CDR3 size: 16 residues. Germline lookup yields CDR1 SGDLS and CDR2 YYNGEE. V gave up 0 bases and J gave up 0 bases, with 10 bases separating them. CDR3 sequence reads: CASSVGVGVSNQPQHF. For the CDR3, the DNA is TGTGCCAGCAGCGTAGGAGTCGGGGTTAGCAATCAGCCCCAGCATTTT.

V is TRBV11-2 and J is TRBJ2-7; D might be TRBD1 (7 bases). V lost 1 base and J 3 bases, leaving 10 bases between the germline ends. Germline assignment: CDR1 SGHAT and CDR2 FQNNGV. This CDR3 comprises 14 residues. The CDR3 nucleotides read TGTGCCAGCAGCTTAGCAGGGGGGAGCTACGAGCAGTACGTC. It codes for CASSLAGGSYEQYV.

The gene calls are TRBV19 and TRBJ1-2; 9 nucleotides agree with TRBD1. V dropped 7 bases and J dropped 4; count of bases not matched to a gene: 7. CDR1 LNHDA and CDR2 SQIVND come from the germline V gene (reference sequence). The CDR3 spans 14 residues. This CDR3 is CASNAPGQGYGYTF. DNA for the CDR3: TGTGCCAGTAACGCCCCGGGACAGGGCTATGGCTACACCTTC.

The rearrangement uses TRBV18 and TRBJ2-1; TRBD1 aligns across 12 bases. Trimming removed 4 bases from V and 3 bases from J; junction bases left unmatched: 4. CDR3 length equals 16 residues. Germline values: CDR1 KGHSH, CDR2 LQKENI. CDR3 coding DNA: TGTGCCAGCTCACTTGGGACAGGGGGCAACTACAATGAGCAGTTCTTC. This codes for CASSLGTGGNYNEQFF.

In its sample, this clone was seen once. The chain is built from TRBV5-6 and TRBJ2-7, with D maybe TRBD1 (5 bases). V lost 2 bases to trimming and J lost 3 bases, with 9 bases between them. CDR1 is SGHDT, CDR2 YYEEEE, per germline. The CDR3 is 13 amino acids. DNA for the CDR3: TGTGCCAGCAGCTTAAGGGGATACTACGAGCAGTACTTC. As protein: CASSLRGYYEQYF.

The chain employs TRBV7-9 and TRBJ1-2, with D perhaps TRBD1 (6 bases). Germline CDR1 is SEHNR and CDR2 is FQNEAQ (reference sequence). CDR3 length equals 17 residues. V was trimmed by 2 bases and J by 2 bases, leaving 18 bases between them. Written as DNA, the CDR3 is TGTGCCAGCAGCTTAACCTCTGCTGACAGGCTAAACTATGGCTACACCTTC. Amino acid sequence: CASSLTSADRLNYGYTF.

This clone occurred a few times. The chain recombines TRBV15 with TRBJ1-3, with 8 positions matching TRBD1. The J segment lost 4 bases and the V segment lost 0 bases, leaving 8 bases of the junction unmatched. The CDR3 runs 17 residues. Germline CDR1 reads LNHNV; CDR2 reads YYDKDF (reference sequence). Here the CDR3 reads CATSREIGRGRGNTIYF. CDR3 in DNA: TGTGCCACCAGCAGAGAAATCGGCAGGGGGCGAGGAAACACCATATATTTT.

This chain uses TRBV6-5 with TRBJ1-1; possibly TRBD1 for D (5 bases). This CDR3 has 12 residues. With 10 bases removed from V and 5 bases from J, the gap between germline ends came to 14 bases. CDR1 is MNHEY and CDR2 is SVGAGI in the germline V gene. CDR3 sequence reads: CATQRGGTEAFF. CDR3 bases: TGTGCCACCCAGAGGGGAGGAACTGAAGCTTTCTTT.